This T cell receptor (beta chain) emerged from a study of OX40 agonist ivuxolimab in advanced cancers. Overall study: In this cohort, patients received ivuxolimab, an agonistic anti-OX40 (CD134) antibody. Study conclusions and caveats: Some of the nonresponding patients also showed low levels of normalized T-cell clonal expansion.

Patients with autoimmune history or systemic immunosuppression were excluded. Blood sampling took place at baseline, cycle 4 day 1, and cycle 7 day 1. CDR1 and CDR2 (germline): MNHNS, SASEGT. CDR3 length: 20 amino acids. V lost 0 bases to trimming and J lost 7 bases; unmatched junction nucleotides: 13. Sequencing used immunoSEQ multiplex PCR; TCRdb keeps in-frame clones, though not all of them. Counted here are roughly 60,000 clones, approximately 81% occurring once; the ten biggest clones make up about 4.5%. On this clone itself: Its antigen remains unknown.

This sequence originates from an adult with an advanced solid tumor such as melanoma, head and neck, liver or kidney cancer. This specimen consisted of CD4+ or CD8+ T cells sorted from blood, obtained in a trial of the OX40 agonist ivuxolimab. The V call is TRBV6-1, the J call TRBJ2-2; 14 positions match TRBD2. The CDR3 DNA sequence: TGTGCCAGCAGTGAAGCGGGACTAGCGGGAGATAGCGGGACGAACGGGGAGCTGTTTTTT. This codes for CASSEAGLAGDSGTNGELFF.